Given below is one T cell receptor beta chain in context. As yet, its antigen is unknown. The sample belongs to a study of cytomegalovirus exposure and HLA in healthy donors. Points from the study as a whole: Many donors shared some public TCRs, even though most TCR sequences were rare.

The PCR was carried out with 60 Vbeta primers and 13 Jbeta primers. Repertoires were generated with immunoSEQ multiplex PCR, while TCRdb's copy carries only in-frame clones and drops some. The table records around 150,000 clones, approximately 77% of them present only once. This CDR3 is 11 amino acids long. V gave up 10 bases and J gave up 4 bases, with 9 bases separating them. Germline values: CDR1 SGHTS, CDR2 YDEGEE. This chain uses TRBV5-8 with TRBJ1-3, with D perhaps matching TRBD1 (6 bases). This clonotype was sampled from a woman aged 40 to 50 in good health and CMV-seronegative. The sample consisted of PBMCs. CDR3 in amino acids: CAGGAGNTIYF. CDR3 DNA sequence: TGTGCCGGGGGGGCAGGAAACACCATATATTTT.